These T cell receptor beta chains were read from a single sample in a study of T cell repertoires in cytomegalovirus infection. In TCRdb, the reads were re-called with MiXCR into one record per CDR3 protein. This table holds hundreds of thousands of distinct CDR3 sequences, 15% to 20% found once. Sequencing used PBMCs. The receptors derive from a human donor in good health (CMV status not recorded). Some clones in this sample may be carry-over from other donors' samples. CDR3s include the opening cysteine and the closing phenylalanine or tryptophan. A D gene is named only where the DNA matches it firmly. Clone size, where shown, is once, few, many, or a class for clones that have expanded.

>many|TRBD2|TRBV7-6|TRBJ2-3
TGTGCCACCCGAGGACTAGCGGGAGGAGATACGCAGTATTTT
CATRGLAGGDTQYF
>-|-|TRBV29-1|TRBJ2-2
TGCAGCGTTTCCGGCAGTAACCACGGGTACACCGGGGAGCTGTTTTTT
CSVSGSNHGYTGELFF
>few|TRBD2|TRBV12-3/TRBV12-4|TRBJ2-1
TGTGCCAGCAGCCAGACTAGCGGGATGAGCTACAATGAGCAGTTCTTC
CASSQTSGMSYNEQFF
>many|TRBD1|TRBV7-6|TRBJ2-7
TGTGCCAGCCGAGGGACAGGGGTGTACGAGCAGTACTTC
CASRGTGVYEQYF
>many|TRBD1|TRBV7-9|TRBJ1-5
TGTGCCAGCAGCTACGACAGGGGCAATCAGCCCCAGCATTTT
CASSYDRGNQPQHF
>few|-|TRBV29-1|TRBJ2-1
TGCAGCGTCCCCGGACAGGGAGGGAATGAGCAGTTCTTC
CSVPGQGGNEQFF
>many|-|TRBV7-8|TRBJ2-4
TGTGCCAGCAGCACCGACCTGGGGAACATTCAGTACTTC
CASSTDLGNIQYF
>few|-|TRBV7-6|TRBJ2-3
TGTGCCAGCAGCTCCGCCTTGGGGGGAGTAAGCACGGATACGCAGTATTTT
CASSSALGGVSTDTQYF
>many|-|TRBV7-6|TRBJ2-1
TGTGCCAGCCAAAGTACACTCCACTCCTACAATGAGCAGTTCTTC
CASQSTLHSYNEQFF
>many|TRBD2|TRBV7-2|TRBJ2-7
TGTGCCAGCAGCTTATGGGGGAGGGCCGTAGGCGAGCAGTACTTC
CASSLWGRAVGEQYF
>once|-|TRBV6-2/TRBV6-3|TRBJ2-3
TGTGCCAGCAGTAGGACGTACGTGGGTACGCGGTATTTT
CASSRTYVGTRYF
>-|-|TRBV19|TRBJ1-2
TGTGCCAGTAGTATATTAGGGTCACAGGGTGCGAATGGCTACACCTTC
CASSILGSQGANGYTF
>-|TRBD2|TRBV10-3|TRBJ2-7
TGTGCCATCGGGGGCGGGAGGACTTCCTACGAGCAGTACTTC
CAIGGGRTSYEQYF
>many|-|TRBV7-2|TRBJ2-7
TGTGCCAGCAGCTTAGTAGACAGTGAGAACTACGAGCAGTACTTC
CASSLVDSENYEQYF
>-|TRBD2|TRBV19|TRBJ2-5
TGTGCCACCCTCCCCGCGGGAGGTGGAGAGACCCAGTACTTC
CATLPAGGGETQYF
>many|-|TRBV7-2|TRBJ2-2
TGTGCCAGCAGCTTAGGAGGGGCCCAAGCCGGGGAGCTGTTTTTT
CASSLGGAQAGELFF
>few|TRBD2|TRBV10-3|TRBJ2-3
TGTGCCATCAGTGTACTAGCGGGACGAAACACAGATACGCAGTATTTT
CAISVLAGRNTDTQYF
>few|-|TRBV7-7|TRBJ1-5
TGTGCCAGCAGCTACGACAGGAATCAGCCCCAGCATTTT
CASSYDRNQPQHF
>once|-|TRBV4-1|TRBJ1-3
TGTGCCAGCAGCCAGCCTTACACAGGTCTCTCTGGAAACACCATATATTTT
CASSQPYTGLSGNTIYF
>few|TRBD1|TRBV7-9|TRBJ2-4
TGTGCCAGCAGCCATACAGGGGTGAAAAACATTCAGTACTTC
CASSHTGVKNIQYF
>-|-|TRBV7-8|TRBJ2-3
TGTGCCAGCAGCGAGGGGTCCGGCACAGATACGCAGTATTTT
CASSEGSGTDTQYF
>-|TRBD1|TRBV24-1|TRBJ2-1
TGTGCCACCAGTGATTTAGGGGGCCCGTACAATGAGCAGTTCTTC
CATSDLGGPYNEQFF
>few|TRBD2|TRBV18|TRBJ2-1
TGTGCCAGCTCACCGGCCGGGAGGGGCGAGCAGTTCTTC
CASSPAGRGEQFF
>-|TRBD1|TRBV7-2|TRBJ1-6
TGTGCCAGCAGCTTATATAGGACAGGGGATTCACCCCTCCACTTT
CASSLYRTGDSPLHF
>few|-|TRBV19|TRBJ2-1
TGTGCCAGTAGTATAGATAGGCTAGGGGAGCAGTTCTTC
CASSIDRLGEQFF
>few|TRBD1|TRBV5-1|TRBJ1-1
TGCGCCAGCAGCATCGGACAGGGGTCCCGTATAGACACTGAAGCTTTCTTT
CASSIGQGSRIDTEAFF
>many|-|TRBV7-2|TRBJ2-5
TGTGCCAGCAGCTTAGTAAGGCGGACGATGCAAGAGACCCAGTACTTC
CASSLVRRTMQETQYF
>-|-|TRBV29-1|TRBJ2-1
TGCAGCGTCACTAGGACCTCACACAATGAGCAGTTCTTC
CSVTRTSHNEQFF
>few|TRBD2|TRBV6-5|TRBJ2-3
TGTGCCAGCAGACTAAAAGCGGGGCCTAGCACAGATACGCAGTATTTT
CASRLKAGPSTDTQYF
>-|-|TRBV29-1|TRBJ2-3
TGCAGCGTTGTTCTCGGGAGCCGGGCAGATACGCAGTATTTT
CSVVLGSRADTQYF
>few|TRBD1|TRBV2|TRBJ2-1
TGTGCCAGCTGGGGACAGGATCGAAGCTCCTACAATGAGCAGTTCTTC
CASWGQDRSSYNEQFF
>-|TRBD1|TRBV7-9|TRBJ1-3
TGTGCCAGCAGCTCCGACAGGGCTGGAAACACCATATATTTT
CASSSDRAGNTIYF
>few|-|TRBV5-4|TRBJ2-1
TGTGCCAGCACGGGCCCTACAAATGAGCAGTTCTTC
CASTGPTNEQFF
>many|-|TRBV6-1|TRBJ1-1
TGTGCCAGCAGCACCACGGGGGGATGGACTGAAGCTTTCTTT
CASSTTGGWTEAFF
>-|-|TRBV6-1|TRBJ1-6
TGTGCCAGCAGTGAAGTTAAGGGTCAAAATTCACCCCTCCACTTT
CASSEVKGQNSPLHF
>many|-|TRBV7-2|TRBJ1-4
TGTGCCAGCAGCCGACAGCGGGGAAGTGAAAAACTGTTTTTT
CASSRQRGSEKLFF
>few|-|TRBV7-8|TRBJ2-2
TGTGCCAGCAGCTTCGCATGGAACCAGGACGGGGAGCTGTTTTTT
CASSFAWNQDGELFF
>many|TRBD1|TRBV7-8|TRBJ1-5
TGTGCCAGCAGCCTATACACAGGGGCCGGACAGCCCCAGCATTTT
CASSLYTGAGQPQHF
>-|-|TRBV7-2|TRBJ2-1
TGTGCCAGCAGCTTAAATAGGGGCGCTTTTAATGAGCAGTTCTTC
CASSLNRGAFNEQFF
>many|-|TRBV12-3/TRBV12-4|TRBJ1-1
TGTGCCAGCAGTTTTGGGATGAACACTGAAGCTTTCTTT
CASSFGMNTEAFF
>many|-|TRBV7-2|TRBJ2-3
TGTGCCAGCAGCCCGACAAGAGATACGCAGTATTTT
CASSPTRDTQYF
>-|-|TRBV28|TRBJ2-7
TGTGCCAGCAGTTTAATCCTAGGGGACCCTTTCTACGAGCAGTACTTC
CASSLILGDPFYEQYF
>few|-|TRBV18|TRBJ2-1
TGTGCCAGCTCACGACTATCCATGGGGAATGAGCAGTTCTTC
CASSRLSMGNEQFF
>many|TRBD2|TRBV7-8|TRBJ2-3
TGTGCCAGCAGCCTATTAGCGGGAGGGACTACAGATACGCAGTATTTT
CASSLLAGGTTDTQYF
>few|TRBD2|TRBV7-8|TRBJ2-1
TGTGCCAGCAGCCCCGGGGCCGGGACTAGCTATGAGCAGTTCTTC
CASSPGAGTSYEQFF
>-|-|TRBV18|TRBJ1-4
TGTGCCAGCTCGGACACTTCAACTAATGAAAAACTGTTTTTT
CASSDTSTNEKLFF
>many|TRBD2|TRBV5-1|TRBJ2-4
TGCGCCAGCAGCTTGGAAGAGACTAGCGGGGCGGAGGGACTAGTAGGCAAAAACATTCAGTACTTC
CASSLEETSGAEGLVGKNIQYF
>-|-|TRBV20-1|TRBJ2-1
TGCAGTGCTATGGGCGCGACCCTCTCCTACAATGAGCAGTTCTTC
CSAMGATLSYNEQFF
>few|-|TRBV24-1|TRBJ1-5
TGTGCCACCAGTGACCATGGGGAACAGCCCCAGCATTTT
CATSDHGEQPQHF
>few|-|TRBV20-1|TRBJ1-5
TGCAGCGCCGGAGGGGGAAGCCAGCCCCAGCATTTT
CSAGGGSQPQHF
>-|-|TRBV29-1|TRBJ2-5
TGCAGCGCCCTCACGGGCAGGGAAGGAGAGACCCAGTACTTC
CSALTGREGETQYF
>-|-|TRBV7-2|TRBJ1-5
TGTGCCAGCAGCTTGGAGGGGTCACGTCAGCCCCAGCATTTT
CASSLEGSRQPQHF
>many|-|TRBV23-1|TRBJ1-5
TGCGCCAACGGACCGGGGGATCATCAGCCCCAGCATTTT
CANGPGDHQPQHF